Sequencing of this T cell receptor beta chain was carried out in a study of T cell responses to AZD1222 COVID-19 vaccine. The CDR3 contains 12 residues. Germline CDR1 is MNHNS and CDR2 is SASEGT. V trimming: 2 bases; J trimming: 6 bases; junction bases outside the gene matches: 0. The repertoire was sequenced with immunoSEQ multiplex PCR; TCRdb's copy has only in-frame clones and lacks some. The table lists 84,000 or so clones, 90% of them singletons, with about 3.1% in the top ten. Concerning this clone: Its cognate antigen is unknown.

Study-wide results and caveats: Just a handful of AZD1222 recipients tested seropositive at baseline. Mapped onto spike, vaccine-associated CD4 TCRs spanned it and were dominant at 160-218 and 743-854. Donors, mostly white British, included more females; clonal diversity was possibly underestimated. Reportedly, nearly half of unique spike TCRs recognized epitopes outside B.1.351/B.1.1.7 mutations.

The clonotype comes from an adult who received the AZD1222 COVID-19 vaccine. The starting material was peripheral blood, obtained 28 days after the second AZD1222 dose. The chain is built from TRBV6-1 and TRBJ1-2; 7 bases are shared with TRBD1. CDR3 amino acids: CASSETGDGYTF. CDR3 sequence (DNA): TGTGCCAGCAGTGAAACAGGGGATGGCTACACCTTC.